The sequence of this T cell receptor beta chain was determined in a study of blood T cell repertoires in COVID-19. Generated by immunoSEQ multiplex PCR, the TCRdb table keeps only in-frame clones and is missing some. The profile shows about 360,000 clones, around 87% of them singletons. Worth noting for this clone: Other DNA sequences in this specimen translate into the identical CDR3.

The sequencing input was PBMCs or T cells enriched from blood (not recorded which). The origin of this receptor is a man aged 35-49 years in a cohort exposed to, infected with or recovered from COVID-19 (not recorded which).

Here the CDR3 reads CAWGGQGNQPQHF. The CDR3 DNA sequence: TGTGCCTGGGGCGGACAGGGGAATCAGCCCCAGCATTTT. The rearrangement joins TRBV30 to TRBJ1-5; 9 nucleotides line up with TRBD1. V gave up 5 bases and J gave up 4 bases; unmatched junction bases: 3. Germline loops: CDR1 GTSNPN, CDR2 SVGIG (reference sequence). The CDR3 is 13 residues long. Filled out from reference TRBV30 and TRBJ1-5, the complete variable domain reads SQTIHQWPATLVQPVGSPLSLECTVEGTSNPNLYWYRQAAGRGLQLLFYSVGIGQISSEVPQNLSASRPQDRQFILSSKKLLLSDSGFYLCAWGGQGNQPQHFGDGTRLSIL.